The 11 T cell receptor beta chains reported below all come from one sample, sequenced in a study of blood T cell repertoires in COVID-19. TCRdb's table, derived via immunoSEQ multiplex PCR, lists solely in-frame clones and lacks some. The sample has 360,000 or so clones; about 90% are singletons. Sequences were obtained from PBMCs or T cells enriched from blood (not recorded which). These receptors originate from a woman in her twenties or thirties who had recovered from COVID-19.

For the CDR3, the DNA is TGTGCCAGCAGGTCGACAGGGCTTAATAACTATGGCTACACCTTC. Its translation: CASRSTGLNNYGYTF. This chain links TRBV2 with TRBJ1-2, with 7 positions matching TRBD1. CDR3 length equals 15 residues. V gave up 6 bases and J gave up 1 base; unmatched junction bases: 8. Germline loops: CDR1 SNHLY, CDR2 FYNNEI.

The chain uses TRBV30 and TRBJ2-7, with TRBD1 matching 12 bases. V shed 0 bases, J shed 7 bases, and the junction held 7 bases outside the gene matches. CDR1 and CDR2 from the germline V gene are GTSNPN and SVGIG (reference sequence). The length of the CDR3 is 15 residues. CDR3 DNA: TGTGCCTGGAGTGTCCCTCGGGACAGGGGGCGAGAGCAGTACTTC. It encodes CAWSVPRDRGREQYF. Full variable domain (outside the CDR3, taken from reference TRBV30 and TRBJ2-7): SQTIHQWPATLVQPVGSPLSLECTVEGTSNPNLYWYRQAAGRGLQLLFYSVGIGQISSEVPQNLSASRPQDRQFILSSKKLLLSDSGFYLCAWSVPRDRGREQYFGPGTRLTVT.

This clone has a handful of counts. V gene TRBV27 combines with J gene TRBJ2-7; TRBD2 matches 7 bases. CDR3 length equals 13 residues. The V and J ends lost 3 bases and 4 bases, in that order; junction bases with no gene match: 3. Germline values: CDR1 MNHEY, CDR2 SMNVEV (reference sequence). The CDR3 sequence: CASSFSSGYEQYF. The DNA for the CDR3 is TGTGCCAGCAGTTTTTCTAGCGGATACGAGCAGTACTTC.

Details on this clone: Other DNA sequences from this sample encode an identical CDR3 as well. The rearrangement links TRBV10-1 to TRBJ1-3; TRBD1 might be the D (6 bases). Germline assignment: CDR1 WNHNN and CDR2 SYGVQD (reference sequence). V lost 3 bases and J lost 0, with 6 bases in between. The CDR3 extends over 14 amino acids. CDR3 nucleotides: TGCGCCAGCAGTGAAGGGGGCTCTGGAAACACCATATATTTT. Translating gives CASSEGGSGNTIYF.

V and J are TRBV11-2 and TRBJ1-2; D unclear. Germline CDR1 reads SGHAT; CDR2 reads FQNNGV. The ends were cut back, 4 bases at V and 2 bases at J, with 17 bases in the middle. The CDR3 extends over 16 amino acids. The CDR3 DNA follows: TGTGCCAGCAGCTCCCAAGACGCTCCGGGGAACTATGGCTACACCTTC. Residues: CASSSQDAPGNYGYTF.

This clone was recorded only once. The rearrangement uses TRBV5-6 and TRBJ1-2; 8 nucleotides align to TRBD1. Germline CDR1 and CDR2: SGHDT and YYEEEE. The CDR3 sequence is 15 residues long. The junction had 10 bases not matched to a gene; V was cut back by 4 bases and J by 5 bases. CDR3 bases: TGTGCCAGCAGCAGTGGACAGGGAAGAGGGTATGGCTACACCTTC. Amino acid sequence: CASSSGQGRGYGYTF.

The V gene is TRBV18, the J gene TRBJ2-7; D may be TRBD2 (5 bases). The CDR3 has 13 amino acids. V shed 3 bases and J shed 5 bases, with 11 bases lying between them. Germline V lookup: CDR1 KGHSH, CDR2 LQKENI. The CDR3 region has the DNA TGTGCCAGCTCACCGGCCGGAGGCCACGAGCAGTACTTC. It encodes CASSPAGGHEQYF.

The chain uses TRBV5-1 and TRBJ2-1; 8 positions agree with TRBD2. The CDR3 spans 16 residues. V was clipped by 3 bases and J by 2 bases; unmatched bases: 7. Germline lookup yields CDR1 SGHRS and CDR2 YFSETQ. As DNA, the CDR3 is TGCGCCAGCAGCTCCTTTAGCGGGGACACCTACAATGAGCAGTTCTTC. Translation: CASSSFSGDTYNEQFF.

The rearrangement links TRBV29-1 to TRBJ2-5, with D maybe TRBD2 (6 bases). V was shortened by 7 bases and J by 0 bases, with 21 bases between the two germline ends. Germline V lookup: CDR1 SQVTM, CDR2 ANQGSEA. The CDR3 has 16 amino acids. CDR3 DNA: TGCAGCGCCCGTCTTTCGTGGGACTGGTACCAAGAGACCCAGTACTTC. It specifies CSARLSWDWYQETQYF.

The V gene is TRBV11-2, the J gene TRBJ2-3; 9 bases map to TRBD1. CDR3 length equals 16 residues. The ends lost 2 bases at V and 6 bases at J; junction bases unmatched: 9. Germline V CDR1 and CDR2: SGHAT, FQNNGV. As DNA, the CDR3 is TGTGCCAGCAGCTTAATCGGGACAGGGAGAGAGGATACGCAGTATTTT. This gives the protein CASSLIGTGREDTQYF.

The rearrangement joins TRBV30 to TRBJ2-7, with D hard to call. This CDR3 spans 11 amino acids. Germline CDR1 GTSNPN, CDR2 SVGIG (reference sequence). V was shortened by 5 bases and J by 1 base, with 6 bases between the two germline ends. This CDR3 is CAWGYSYEQYF. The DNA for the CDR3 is TGTGCCTGGGGCTATTCCTACGAGCAGTACTTC.